In its sample, the clone carrying this T cell receptor beta chain was seen a few times. Its antigen remains unknown. The entry originates in a study of blood T cells in healthy people across ages. With a J-beta primer mix and a sample-barcoded 5' primer, a second PCR ran about 7 to 12 cycles. TCRdb called the 5' RACE reads again in MiXCR, with one record for every CDR3 protein. The sample records over a million distinct CDR3 sequences, about 43% being singletons. Study results and caveats: Naive T cell percentage showed a strong correlation with the diversity of TCR beta.

Unmatched junction bases numbered 12, after V lost 6 bases and J lost 6 bases. The CDR3 sequence is 16 residues long. Input material: blood. The TCR sequence derives from a woman aged 18-30 years in good health. This chain joins TRBV12-3 or TRBV12-4 and TRBJ2-3; 10 bases agree with TRBD1. CDR3 sequence (DNA): TGTGCCAGCAGCCCGGGACAGGGGCTAGTCGGGGATACGCAGTATTTT. It translates to CASSPGQGLVGDTQYF.